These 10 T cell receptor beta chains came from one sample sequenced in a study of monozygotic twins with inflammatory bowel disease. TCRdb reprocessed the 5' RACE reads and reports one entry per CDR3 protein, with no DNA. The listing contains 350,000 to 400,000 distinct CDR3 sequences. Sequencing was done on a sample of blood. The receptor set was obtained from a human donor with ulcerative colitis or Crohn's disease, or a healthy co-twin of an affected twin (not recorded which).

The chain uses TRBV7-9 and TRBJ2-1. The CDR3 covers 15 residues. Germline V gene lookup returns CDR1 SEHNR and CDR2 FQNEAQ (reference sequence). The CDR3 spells CASSLGGESYNEQFF.

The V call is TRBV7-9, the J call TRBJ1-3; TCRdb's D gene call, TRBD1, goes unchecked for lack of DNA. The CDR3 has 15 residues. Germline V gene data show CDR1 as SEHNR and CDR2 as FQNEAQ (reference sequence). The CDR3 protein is CASSLSRGAGNTIYF.

CDR3 in amino acids: CASSYQTGRAEAFF. This chain uses TRBV6-6 with TRBJ1-1; TCRdb lists TRBD1, though no DNA is available to test this call. Germline CDR1 reads MNHNY; CDR2 reads SVGAGI (reference sequence). CDR3 length equals 14 residues.

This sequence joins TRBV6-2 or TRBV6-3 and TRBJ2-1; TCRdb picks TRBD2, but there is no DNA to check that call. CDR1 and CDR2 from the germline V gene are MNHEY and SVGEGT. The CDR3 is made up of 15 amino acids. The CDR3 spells CASSSGGAVVNEQFF.

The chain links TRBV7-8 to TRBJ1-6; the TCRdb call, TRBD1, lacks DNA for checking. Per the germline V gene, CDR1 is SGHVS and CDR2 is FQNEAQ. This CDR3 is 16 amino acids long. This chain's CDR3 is CASSLPPQGVNSPLHF.

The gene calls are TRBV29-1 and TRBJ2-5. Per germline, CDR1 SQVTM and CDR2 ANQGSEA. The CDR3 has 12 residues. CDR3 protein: CSVGQFQETQYF.

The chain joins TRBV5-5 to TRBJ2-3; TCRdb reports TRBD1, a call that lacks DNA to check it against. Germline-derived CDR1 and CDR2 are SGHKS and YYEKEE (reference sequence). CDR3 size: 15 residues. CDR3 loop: CASPGTGESTDTQYF.

The CDR3 region is CASSLTSGEGYNEQFF. The chain couples TRBV7-3 to TRBJ2-1; TCRdb picks TRBD1, but there is no DNA to check that call. The CDR3 has 16 amino acids. Germline assignment: CDR1 SGHTA and CDR2 FQGTGA.

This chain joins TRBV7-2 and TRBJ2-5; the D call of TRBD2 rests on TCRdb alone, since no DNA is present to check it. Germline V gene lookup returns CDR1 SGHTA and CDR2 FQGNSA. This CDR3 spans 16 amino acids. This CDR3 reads CASSFGRARGVETQYF. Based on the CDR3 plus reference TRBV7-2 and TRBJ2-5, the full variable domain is GAGVSQSPSNKVTEKGKDVELRCDPISGHTALYWYRQSLGQGLEFLIYFQGNSAPDKSGLPSDRFSAERTGGSVSTLTIQRTQQEDSAVYLCASSFGRARGVETQYFGPGTRLLVL.

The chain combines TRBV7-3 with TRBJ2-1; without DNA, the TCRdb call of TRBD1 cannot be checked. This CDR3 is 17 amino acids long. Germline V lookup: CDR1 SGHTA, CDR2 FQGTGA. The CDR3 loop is CASSKNGMGGFGNEQFF.